These 17 T cell receptor beta chains share one sample of origin, sequenced in a study of human T cells and chemical hapten exposure (dated by TCRdb to about 2021). Library generation was performed with RACE. The instrument was a NextSeq 500. TCRdb cleaned the public reads at Q25 with fastp, built clones with MiXCR and kept in-frame beta chains. Identical CDR3 protein sequences are pooled into one entry, listed with their most common genes and DNA. The sample includes around 340,000 distinct CDR3 sequences, with 5.5% to 8% observed a single time. The ten largest clones capture 7.5% to 8.5% of the sample. The sample's time point label is to be understood as: patch test 1, 2 weeks after DPC sensitization. What the treatment or condition label conveys for this sample: therapeutic diphenylcyclopropenone sensitization with weekly scalp DPC. Sequencing was performed on whole blood, taken in connection with sensitization to the hapten diphenylcyclopropenone (DPC). These receptors were taken from a woman younger than 35 with alopecia areata. Some clones in this sample may be carry-over from other donors' samples.

This clonotype was counted only a few times. V is TRBV7-2 and J is TRBJ1-1; D call uncertain. The CDR3 spans 15 residues. V was trimmed by 1 base and J by 5 bases, leaving 14 bases between them. Germline V gene lookup returns CDR1 SGHTA and CDR2 FQGNSA. The CDR3 DNA reads TGTGCCAGCAGCTTAGGGGATCGTCTAGGGACTGAAGCTTTCTTT. Its translation: CASSLGDRLGTEAFF. The whole variable domain, filled in from reference TRBV7-2 and TRBJ1-1, reads GAGVSQSPSNKVTEKGKDVELRCDPISGHTALYWYRQSLGQGLEFLIYFQGNSAPDKSGLPSDRFSAERTGGSVSTLTIQRTQQEDSAVYLCASSLGDRLGTEAFFGQGTRLTVV.

This clonotype was seen more than once but under ten times. The chain links TRBV19 to TRBJ2-3, with a tentative D call TRBD2 (5 bases). Trimming took 11 bases from V and 0 from J, leaving 21 bases between them. Germline V gene data show CDR1 as LNHDA and CDR2 as SQIVND (reference sequence). The CDR3 runs 16 residues. The CDR3 nucleotides are TGTGCCTCACGGGGTCGTGGACCGACGAGCACAGATACGCAGTATTTT. Amino acids: CASRGRGPTSTDTQYF. Supplemented by reference TRBV19 and TRBJ2-3, the full variable domain reads DGGITQSPKYLFRKEGQNVTLSCEQNLNHDAMYWYRQDPGQGLRLIYYSQIVNDFQKGDIAEGYSVSREKKESFPLTVTSAQKNPTAFYLCASRGRGPTSTDTQYFGPGTRLTVL.

The chain recombines TRBV4-3 with TRBJ2-5; TRBD2 matches 11 bases. The CDR3 totals 18 residues. From germline, CDR1 is LGHNA and CDR2 YSLEER. The J segment lost 3 bases and the V segment lost 0 bases, leaving 9 bases of the junction unmatched. CDR3 coding DNA: TGCGCCAGCAGCCAAGAAGTGGCTAGCGGGGGGAGCAAAGAGACCCAGTACTTC. Protein: CASSQEVASGGSKETQYF.

This clonotype appeared a few times. This chain connects TRBV6-2 or TRBV6-3 to TRBJ2-1, with 13 bases that match TRBD2. Germline V gene lookup returns CDR1 MNHEY and CDR2 SVGEGT. V was pared by 7 bases and J by 0 bases, with 6 bases of the junction left unmatched. The CDR3 runs to 17 residues. CDR3 protein: CASKILAGGNSYNEQFF. CDR3 nucleotides: TGTGCCAGCAAAATACTAGCGGGGGGGAACTCCTACAATGAGCAGTTCTTC.

The rearrangement uses TRBV10-3 and TRBJ1-3, with D perhaps TRBD1 (5 bases). V was shortened by 6 bases and J by 11 bases, with 23 bases between the two germline ends. The CDR3 has 15 amino acids. CDR1 ENHRY and CDR2 SYGVKD come from the germline V gene. For the CDR3, the DNA is TGTGCCATCAGGGGGGGATTTCGGACTTGGGACTCCATATATTTT. It specifies CAIRGGFRTWDSIYF.

This clonotype has at least ten counts. This chain uses TRBV29-1 with TRBJ2-7; either TRBD1 or TRBD2 may supply D (6 bases each). This CDR3 contains 12 residues. CDR1 SQVTM and CDR2 ANQGSEA come from the germline V gene. Trimming took 7 bases from V and 2 from J, leaving 12 bases between them. CDR3 in amino acids: CSALGGPYEQYF. Here the CDR3 DNA reads TGCAGCGCTTTAGGGGGGCCCTACGAGCAGTACTTC.

The sample holds many counts of this clonotype. The gene calls are TRBV6-6 and TRBJ2-3, with a tentative D call TRBD2 (6 bases). Trimming left V 3 bases short and J 6 bases short, with 22 bases between. This CDR3 contains 17 residues. Germline CDR1 and CDR2: MNHNY and SVGAGI (reference sequence). CDR3 sequence (DNA): TGTGCCAGCAGTTATTCCCACCCCCAGCGGGTTACGGATACGCAGTATTTT. The encoded protein is CASSYSHPQRVTDTQYF.

The V call is TRBV27, the J call TRBJ2-3; 10 bases agree with TRBD2. V shed 6 bases, J shed 5 bases, and the junction held 17 bases outside the gene matches. Germline lookup yields CDR1 MNHEY and CDR2 SMNVEV (reference sequence). This CDR3 has 18 residues. CDR3 DNA sequence: TGTGCCAGCAGGCCCTTGGGGGTAGCGGGGGGCGATGAAGATACGCAGTATTTT. It yields the protein CASRPLGVAGGDEDTQYF.

The table lists this clonotype with a few counts. The chain couples TRBV27 to TRBJ1-4; D remains unclear. The V end lost 5 bases, the J end lost 1 base, and 5 bases lay between the germline ends. Germline CDR1 and CDR2: MNHEY and SMNVEV (reference sequence). The CDR3 runs 13 residues. The CDR3 region has the DNA TGTGCCAGCAGTATCGGAACTAATGAAAAACTGTTTTTT. This sequence encodes CASSIGTNEKLFF.

J is TRBJ2-7 and V is TRBV10-3; maybe TRBD2 (5 bases). Germline V lookup: CDR1 ENHRY, CDR2 SYGVKD. The CDR3 runs to 13 residues. Trimming left V 2 bases short and J 3 bases short, with 8 bases between. CDR3 sequence: CAISEGGIYEQYF. CDR3 DNA: TGTGCCATCAGTGAGGGAGGCATCTACGAGCAGTACTTC.

This chain joins TRBV28 and TRBJ2-1; 7 bases line up with TRBD2. The germline V gene encodes CDR1 MDHEN and CDR2 SYDVKM. Germline trimming cut 3 bases from V and 9 bases from J; bases unmatched to any gene: 8. The CDR3 spans 14 residues. The CDR3 nucleotides are TGTGCCAGCAGTTTGGTGGGACTATCATCTGAGCAGTTCTTC. It is translated as CASSLVGLSSEQFF.

The chain recombines TRBV4-3 with TRBJ1-6; a weak D match, TRBD1 (6 bases). CDR3 length: 16 amino acids. The V end was cut by 1 base, the J end by 7 bases, with 14 bases between. Germline V gene data show CDR1 as LGHNA and CDR2 as YSLEER. Here the CDR3 reads CASSQVYGGRNSPLHF. DNA of the CDR3: TGCGCCAGCAGCCAAGTTTACGGGGGCCGCAATTCACCCCTCCACTTT.

This clonotype was seen ten or more times. The CDR3 DNA sequence: TGTGCCAGCATTCGGGACAGGGGTCAAGAGACCCAGTACTTC. It is translated as CASIRDRGQETQYF. V gene TRBV6-1 combines with J gene TRBJ2-5, with 10 nucleotides matching TRBD1. The CDR3 runs 14 residues. Germline values: CDR1 MNHNS, CDR2 SASEGT. With V trimmed by 7 bases and J by 2 bases, 4 bases remained unmatched.

This clonotype was detected ten times or more. The chain carries TRBV7-2 and TRBJ2-2; the D call may be TRBD1 or TRBD2 (5 bases each). This CDR3 region has 15 residues. Germline values: CDR1 SGHTA, CDR2 FQGNSA. V lost 5 bases and J lost 4, with 14 bases in between. As DNA, the CDR3 is TGTGCCAGCAGCCGCCAAGGGGACCTCACCGGGGAGCTGTTTTTT. It encodes CASSRQGDLTGELFF.

This clonotype has a count of ten or more. The chain joins TRBV12-3 or TRBV12-4 to TRBJ2-3; the match to TRBD2 covers 15 bases. V shed 3 bases, J shed 0 bases, and the junction held 7 bases outside the gene matches. This CDR3 is built from 19 residues. The CDR3, as DNA: TGTGCCAGCAGTTTTCCGGGACTAGCGGGGGGTACTAGCACAGATACGCAGTATTTT. Translating it yields CASSFPGLAGGTSTDTQYF.

This clonotype appeared many times. J is TRBJ1-5 and V is TRBV12-3 or TRBV12-4; D is ambiguous. Trimming stripped 7 bases from V and 0 bases from J, with 10 bases between. CDR3 length equals 14 residues. The CDR3 loop reads CASTPPFSNQPQHF. The CDR3 DNA reads TGTGCCAGCACCCCTCCCTTTAGCAATCAGCCCCAGCATTTT.

This clonotype was seen a few times. The genes are TRBV12-3 or TRBV12-4 and TRBJ2-7; 8 bases agree with TRBD1. V dropped 5 bases and J dropped 7; count of bases not matched to a gene: 16. The CDR3 extends over 16 amino acids. In DNA, the CDR3 is TGTGCCAGCAGTGATCGACAGGGGACCTACTTAGAGGAGCAGTACTTC. Protein: CASSDRQGTYLEEQYF.